A selection of T cell receptor beta chains follows, all from one sample in a study of T cell responses to AZD1222 COVID-19 vaccine. Profiling relied on immunoSEQ multiplex PCR, and the TCRdb table lists in-frame clones only, not all of them. The sample includes 120,000 to 150,000 clones, approximately 88% of them seen just once. The sequences come from peripheral blood, collected on day 0 of MenACWY control vaccination. The receptor source for this set is an adult in good health. Both conserved end residues are part of each CDR3. The D gene is left open where the match is weak. Size tells how often a clone was seen (once, few, many) or the class of an expanded clone, and some rows leave it out.

TRBV12-5,NA,TRBJ1-6,TRBD1,CASGLAQGGTYNSPLHF,TGTGCTAGTGGTTTGGCCCAGGGGGGAACCTATAATTCACCCCTCCACTTT
TRBV7-2,NA,TRBJ1-5,NA,CASSFLGQANQPQHF,TGTGCCAGCAGCTTTTTGGGGCAGGCCAATCAGCCCCAGCATTTT
TRBV5-6,NA,TRBJ1-6,NA,CASSLRGPFSPLHF,TGTGCCAGCAGCCTCAGGGGACCTTTTTCACCCCTCCACTTT
TRBV4-2,NA,TRBJ2-3,TRBD2,CASSPRLASTDTQYF,TGTGCCAGCAGCCCTCGACTAGCGAGCACAGATACGCAGTATTTT
TRBV5-1,NA,TRBJ1-2,TRBD1,CASSPDRADYGYTF,TGCGCCAGCAGCCCGGACAGGGCCGACTATGGCTACACCTTC
TRBV24-1,once,TRBJ2-1,TRBD2,CATSDPLAGGQGEQFF,TGTGCCACCAGTGATCCACTAGCGGGGGGCCAGGGTGAGCAGTTCTTC
TRBV27,once,TRBJ2-3,NA,CASSSPGLDTQYF,TGTGCCAGCAGTTCCCCTGGCCTAGATACGCAGTATTTT
TRBV18,NA,TRBJ1-4,NA,CASSQLGGPPNEKLFF,TGTGCCAGCTCTCAGCTGGGGGGGCCGCCTAATGAAAAACTGTTTTTT
TRBV15,NA,TRBJ2-7,NA,CATSRTNYEQYF,TGTGCCACCAGCAGAACAAATTACGAGCAGTACTTC
TRBV28,NA,TRBJ1-1,TRBD1,CASSLGDRLAFF,TGTGCCAGCAGTTTAGGGGACAGGTTGGCTTTCTTT
TRBV7-2,NA,TRBJ2-5,TRBD2,CASSLSRLAKETQYF,TGTGCCAGCAGCTTAAGTAGACTAGCGAAAGAGACCCAGTACTTC
TRBV11-2,NA,TRBJ2-1,TRBD2,CASSWTSGRANEQFF,TGTGCCAGCAGCTGGACTAGCGGGAGGGCCAATGAGCAGTTCTTC
TRBV10-3,NA,TRBJ2-5,TRBD2,CAISESAGVETQYF,TGTGCCATCAGTGAGTCTGCGGGGGTGGAGACCCAGTACTTC
TRBV5-4,NA,TRBJ2-5,TRBD1,CASSRDRAETQYF,TGTGCCAGCAGTCGAGACAGGGCGGAGACCCAGTACTTC
TRBV6-6,few,TRBJ1-4,TRBD1,CASSQGALHEKLFF,TGTGCCAGCAGTCAGGGGGCGCTTCATGAAAAACTGTTTTTT
TRBV6-5,NA,TRBJ2-7,NA,CASSYRQYYEQYF,TGTGCCAGCAGTTATCGACAGTACTACGAGCAGTACTTC
TRBV28,once,TRBJ1-3,NA,CASSDQGSGNTIYF,TGTGCCAGCAGTGACCAGGGGTCTGGAAACACCATATATTTT
TRBV4-2,NA,TRBJ1-5,NA,CASSQDQARGVQPQHF,TGTGCCAGCAGCCAAGATCAAGCTCGAGGGGTTCAGCCCCAGCATTTT
TRBV7-2,NA,TRBJ1-3,NA,CASSLVGDSGNTIYF,TGTGCCAGCAGCTTAGTGGGTGACTCTGGAAACACCATATATTTT
TRBV5-4,NA,TRBJ1-1,NA,CASSRGLDRLNTEAFF,TGTGCCAGCAGCCGGGGACTTGACAGACTGAACACTGAAGCTTTCTTT
TRBV11-3,NA,TRBJ1-4,NA,CASSLDMRSEKLFF,TGTGCCAGCAGCTTAGATATGAGGAGTGAAAAACTGTTTTTT
TRBV7-8,once,TRBJ2-1,TRBD2,CASSRRRTSDEQFF,TGTGCCAGCAGCCGACGACGGACTAGCGATGAGCAGTTCTTC
TRBV4-1,once,TRBJ2-1,NA,CPSSRQVNSYNEQFF,TGCCCCAGCAGCCGACAGGTAAACTCCTACAATGAGCAGTTCTTC
TRBV5-1,NA,TRBJ2-1,NA,CASSLAGNEQFF,TGCGCCAGCAGCTTGGCGGGCAATGAGCAGTTCTTC
TRBV7-2,few,TRBJ2-1,NA,CASSPVFSSYNEQFF,TGTGCCAGCAGCCCGGTCTTTAGCTCCTACAATGAGCAGTTCTTC
TRBV2,NA,TRBJ1-1,NA,CASSVTGTEAFF,TGTGCCAGCAGTGTCACCGGGACTGAAGCTTTCTTT
TRBV12-3/TRBV12-4,NA,TRBJ2-7,TRBD1,CASSFGQGYEQYF,TGTGCCAGCAGTTTCGGACAGGGCTACGAGCAGTACTTC
TRBV24-1,NA,TRBJ2-3,TRBD1,CATSASSRGQGDTQYF,TGTGCCACCAGTGCCTCTAGTAGGGGGCAGGGAGATACGCAGTATTTT
TRBV9,NA,TRBJ2-7,TRBD2,CASSVGLAGDYEQYF,TGTGCCAGCAGCGTAGGACTAGCGGGGGACTACGAGCAGTACTTC
TRBV30,NA,TRBJ1-2,NA,CAWSVQAGYGYTF,TGTGCCTGGAGTGTACAGGCGGGCTATGGCTACACCTTC
TRBV6-4,NA,TRBJ2-1,NA,CASSRRLYNEQFF,TGTGCCAGCAGTCGCCGGCTTTACAATGAGCAGTTCTTC
TRBV28,NA,TRBJ1-5,NA,CASTWVFNQPQHF,TGTGCCAGCACATGGGTTTTCAATCAGCCCCAGCATTTT
TRBV5-1,NA,TRBJ2-3,TRBD1,CASSPDRGSDTQYF,TGCGCCAGCAGCCCCGACAGGGGGTCAGATACGCAGTATTTT
TRBV7-8,NA,TRBJ1-2,NA,CASSPGGRVGYGYTF,TGTGCCAGCAGCCCCGGGGGGCGGGTTGGGTATGGCTACACCTTC
TRBV29-1,NA,TRBJ1-5,NA,CSVTSGEGQPQHF,TGCAGCGTGACCTCGGGGGAGGGTCAGCCCCAGCATTTT
TRBV7-3,NA,TRBJ1-2,NA,CASSLTGIEDGYTF,TGTGCCAGCAGCTTGACGGGGATAGAGGATGGCTACACCTTC
TRBV4-3,NA,TRBJ2-6,NA,CASSQDGANVLTF,TGCGCCAGCAGCCAAGACGGGGCCAACGTCCTGACTTTC
TRBV5-1,NA,TRBJ2-1,TRBD2,CASSLGSGKGNEQFF,TGCGCCAGCAGCTTGGGTAGCGGGAAAGGCAATGAGCAGTTCTTC
TRBV18,NA,TRBJ1-2,NA,CASSPRAGAGYTF,TGTGCCAGCTCACCACGGGCAGGGGCTGGCTACACCTTC
TRBV18,few,TRBJ2-5,NA,CASSPTGPPQETQYF,TGTGCCAGCTCACCAACAGGGCCCCCCCAAGAGACCCAGTACTTC
TRBV7-8,NA,TRBJ2-2,NA,CASKLAENTGELFF,TGTGCCAGCAAACTAGCCGAGAACACCGGGGAGCTGTTTTTT
TRBV19,NA,TRBJ2-7,NA,CASSRGDPSGNEQYF,TGTGCCAGTAGTAGGGGGGATCCATCCGGCAACGAGCAGTACTTC
TRBV18,NA,TRBJ1-2,NA,CASSPRDAKNDGYTF,TGTGCCAGCTCACCCCGGGACGCCAAGAATGATGGCTACACCTTC
TRBV6-6,NA,TRBJ2-1,TRBD1,CASILTGGLNNEQFF,TGTGCCAGCATCCTGACAGGGGGACTTAACAATGAGCAGTTCTTC
TRBV5-4,once,TRBJ2-1,TRBD2,CASRDGTTIYNEQFF,TGTGCCAGCAGAGACGGGACTACGATATACAATGAGCAGTTCTTC
TRBV5-1,once,TRBJ2-1,TRBD1,CASTLDRVNEQFF,TGCGCCAGCACTCTGGACAGGGTCAATGAGCAGTTCTTC
TRBV5-8,NA,TRBJ2-2,NA,CASSLGDLASTGELFF,TGTGCCAGCAGCTTGGGTGACCTCGCGAGCACCGGGGAGCTGTTTTTT
TRBV19,NA,TRBJ1-6,NA,CASSPSSYNSPLHF,TGTGCCAGTAGTCCCAGCTCCTATAATTCACCCCTCCACTTT
TRBV14,NA,TRBJ1-1,TRBD1,CASSTRQGNMNTEAFF,TGTGCCAGCAGCACCCGACAGGGGAACATGAACACTGAAGCTTTCTTT
TRBV30,NA,TRBJ2-5,TRBD1,CAWNSGQGETQYF,TGTGCCTGGAATTCGGGACAGGGTGAGACCCAGTACTTC
TRBV19,NA,TRBJ1-1,TRBD1,CASSETGRDTEAFF,TGTGCCAGTAGTGAGACAGGGAGAGACACTGAAGCTTTCTTT
TRBV10-3,once,TRBJ1-5,TRBD1,CAIRDRPNQPQHF,TGTGCCATCAGGGACAGGCCCAATCAGCCCCAGCATTTT
TRBV6-5,few,TRBJ2-1,NA,CASSYRGAYNEQFF,TGTGCCAGCAGTTACAGGGGGGCTTACAATGAGCAGTTCTTC